A selection of T cell receptor beta chains follows, all from one sample in a study of CD8+ T cells in alopecia areata. The repertoire was sequenced with immunoSEQ multiplex PCR; TCRdb's copy has only in-frame clones and lacks some. The sample yields 25,000 or so clones, 52% seen once. The sequencing sample was made of NKG2D-high CD8+ T cells sorted from blood. These receptors were obtained from a human donor with alopecia areata. CDR3s include the opening cysteine and the closing phenylalanine or tryptophan. The D gene is left open where the match is weak. A row's size may be missing; if present it is once, few, many or a size class.

CDR3 | DNA | J | V | size | D
CASSPPSLAGRTDTQYF | TGTGCCAGCAGTCCCCCGAGTTTAGCGGGTAGGACAGATACGCAGTATTTT | TRBJ2-3 | TRBV28 | - | TRBD2
CSVRATGGSYNEQFF | TGCAGCGTACGGGCAACAGGGGGCTCCTACAATGAGCAGTTCTTC | TRBJ2-1 | TRBV29-1 | - | TRBD1
CATSDYRGSEQYF | TGTGCCACCAGCGATTACAGGGGGTCCGAGCAGTACTTC | TRBJ2-7 | TRBV15 | once | TRBD1
CATSWTLNTEAFF | TGTGCCACCTCATGGACACTGAACACTGAAGCTTTCTTT | TRBJ1-1 | TRBV27 | - | -
CASSLSDPGELFF | TGTGCCAGCAGTTTGAGTGACCCCGGGGAGCTGTTTTTT | TRBJ2-2 | TRBV28 | - | -
CASSAGASNEQFF | TGTGCCAGCAGCGCGGGGGCGTCAAATGAGCAGTTCTTC | TRBJ2-1 | TRBV6-5 | once | -
CASSVGVNTGELFF | TGTGCCAGCAGCGTCGGGGTGAACACCGGGGAGCTGTTTTTT | TRBJ2-2 | TRBV6-4 | - | -
CASTPWTGRDEQFF | TGTGCCAGCACGCCGTGGACAGGGCGGGATGAGCAGTTCTTC | TRBJ2-1 | TRBV6-5 | - | TRBD1
CASSPRTGRYADGYTF | TGTGCCAGCAGCCCAAGGACAGGGCGCTATGCCGATGGCTACACCTTC | TRBJ1-2 | TRBV13 | - | TRBD1
CASSGGVGNQPQHF | TGTGCCAGCAGTGGAGGGGTAGGTAATCAGCCCCAGCATTTT | TRBJ1-5 | TRBV9 | many | -
CASTIIGNEQFF | TGTGCCAGCACCATCATCGGCAATGAGCAGTTCTTC | TRBJ2-1 | TRBV7-2 | - | -
CAWSDAGNTQYF | TGTGCCTGGAGTGACGCAGGGAATACGCAGTATTTT | TRBJ2-3 | TRBV30 | - | -
CSVEQGSGELFF | TGCAGCGTAGAACAGGGTTCCGGGGAGCTGTTTTTT | TRBJ2-2 | TRBV29-1 | - | -
CATEGGQETQYF | TGTGCCACCGAAGGGGGGCAAGAGACCCAGTACTTC | TRBJ2-5 | TRBV10-3 | few | -
CASSLSGSGSYEQYF | TGTGCCAGCAGCTTGAGTGGGAGCGGGAGCTACGAGCAGTACTTC | TRBJ2-7 | TRBV5-6 | few | TRBD2
CASSPVEGPQETQYF | TGTGCCAGCTCACCAGTGGAGGGACCTCAAGAGACCCAGTACTTC | TRBJ2-5 | TRBV18 | few | -
CASSPYSGTSYEQYF | TGTGCCAGCAGCCCTTACTCCGGGACTAGCTACGAGCAGTACTTC | TRBJ2-7 | TRBV7-8 | - | TRBD2
CSGFRANTEAFF | TGCAGCGGGTTCCGGGCGAACACTGAAGCTTTCTTT | TRBJ1-1 | TRBV29-1 | - | -
CSVEDPDLFNEQYF | TGCAGCGTTGAAGATCCCGACTTGTTTAACGAGCAGTACTTC | TRBJ2-7 | TRBV29-1 | few | -
CASSSQPNQPQHF | TGTGCCAGCAGCTCCCAACCGAATCAGCCCCAGCATTTT | TRBJ1-5 | TRBV9 | - | -
CASSKLAGVGETQYF | TGTGCCAGCAGTAAACTAGCGGGAGTAGGTGAGACCCAGTACTTC | TRBJ2-5 | TRBV27 | few | TRBD2
CASSLTGGTSGTDTQYF | TGTGCCAGCAGCTTAACGGGGGGGACTAGCGGCACAGATACGCAGTATTTT | TRBJ2-3 | TRBV7-3 | once | TRBD2
CASSLASFEQYF | TGTGCCAGCAGCTTAGCTTCGTTCGAGCAGTACTTC | TRBJ2-7 | TRBV7-8 | - | -
CASTRVRGMPYEQYF | TGTGCCAGCACCCGGGTTAGGGGAATGCCCTACGAGCAGTACTTC | TRBJ2-7 | TRBV28 | - | -